The clone carrying this T cell receptor beta chain was seen a few times. TCRdb's table, derived via immunoSEQ multiplex PCR, lists solely in-frame clones and lacks some. The sample has roughly 100,000 clones, nearly 85% seen once. The sample comes from a study of blood T cell repertoires in COVID-19. This CDR3 has 14 amino acids. The trim removed 4 bases at V and 3 bases at J, leaving 5 bases unmatched. Germline V gives CDR1 SNHLY, CDR2 FYNNEI. This receptor was taken from a human donor in a cohort sampled during active or convalescent COVID-19. The sample comprised peripheral blood. The chain links TRBV2 to TRBJ2-7; TRBD1 matches at 8 bases. The CDR3 is CASSAQGQGYEQYF. For the CDR3, the DNA is TGTGCCAGCAGTGCTCAAGGACAGGGCTACGAGCAGTACTTC.